This T cell receptor beta chain emerged from a study of cytomegalovirus exposure and HLA in healthy donors. The study, taken as a whole, reports: Rarity characterized most TCR sequences, yet some public TCRs appeared in many donors. With high specificity and sensitivity, the classifier reportedly diagnosed cytomegalovirus status. The CMV antigen specificity of a few CMV-associated chains was confirmed through in vitro analysis.

Repertoires were generated with immunoSEQ multiplex PCR, while TCRdb's copy carries only in-frame clones and drops some. Of 250,000 to 350,000 clones listed, roughly 90% are singletons. As to this clone: Antigen unknown.

The CDR3 sequence is 15 residues long. CDR1 LNHDA and CDR2 SQIVND come from the germline V gene (reference sequence). The ends were cut back, 2 bases at V and 2 bases at J, with 13 bases in the middle. A roughly 130-subject validation cohort, separate from the approximately 700-subject first cohort, supplied the donors. This TCR was recovered from a woman in her late teens or twenties in good health and CMV-seronegative. The chain joins TRBV19 to TRBJ2-7, with a possible D match to TRBD2 (5 bases). Input material: PBMCs. This chain's CDR3 is CASSISSGQTYEQYF. DNA for the CDR3: TGTGCCAGTAGTATATCCAGCGGCCAGACCTACGAGCAGTACTTC.